This is a list of T cell receptor beta chains from one sample in a study of cytotoxic CD8 clonotypes in ibrutinib-treated CLL. Libraries were prepared by immunoSEQ multiplex PCR; TCRdb keeps only in-frame clonotypes and omits some of them. The data contain some 160,000 clones, roughly 80% of them singletons. The sequencing here drew on PBMCs, taken after 12 months of ibrutinib treatment. These receptors were taken from a human donor with chronic lymphocytic leukemia. CDR3s include the opening cysteine and the closing phenylalanine or tryptophan. Fields, in order: clone size, V gene, D gene, J gene, CDR3 protein, CDR3 DNA. A D gene is named only where the DNA matches it firmly. A row's size may be missing; if present it is once, few, many or a size class.

>few|TRBV4-3|-|TRBJ1-4
CASSQAYGTTNEKLFF
TGCGCCAGCAGCCAAGCGTATGGAACGACTAATGAAAAACTGTTTTTT
>-|TRBV4-1|-|TRBJ2-7
CASSDDRYSYEQYF
TGCGCCAGCAGCGACGACAGATACTCCTACGAGCAGTACTTC
>once|TRBV5-1|TRBD2|TRBJ2-3
CASSLGGSGTSTDTQYF
TGCGCCAGCAGCTTGGGCGGTAGCGGGACCAGCACAGATACGCAGTATTTT
>-|TRBV20-1|-|TRBJ1-2
CSARRGYGYTF
TGCAGTGCTAGAAGGGGTTATGGCTACACCTTC
>-|TRBV19|-|TRBJ2-5
CASSIVIWETQYF
TGTGCCAGTAGTATAGTTATTTGGGAGACCCAGTACTTC
>-|TRBV28|-|TRBJ2-7
CASRPTGYLSYEQYF
TGTGCCAGCAGGCCGACAGGATATCTTTCCTACGAGCAGTACTTC
>-|TRBV28|-|TRBJ2-7
CASSLGGTGLYEQYF
TGTGCCAGCAGTTTAGGGGGGACGGGGCTCTACGAGCAGTACTTC
>-|TRBV5-3|-|TRBJ1-1
CASSYRAFFFTEAFF
TGTGCCAGCAGCTACAGGGCTTTTTTTTTCACTGAAGCTTTCTTT
>-|TRBV2|-|TRBJ1-5
CASSVGGTNNQPQHF
TGTGCCAGCAGTGTCGGAGGGACAAACAATCAGCCCCAGCATTTT
>-|TRBV28|TRBD1|TRBJ2-4
CASSFGTGGTKNIQYF
TGTGCCAGCAGTTTCGGGACAGGGGGCACAAAAAACATTCAGTACTTC
>-|TRBV5-6|-|TRBJ2-6
CASSSLYGPSGANVLTF
TGTGCCAGCAGCTCCCTTTACGGCCCCTCTGGGGCCAACGTCCTGACTTTC
>-|TRBV2|TRBD2|TRBJ2-7
CASRKRGTSGEEQYF
TGTGCCAGCAGGAAAAGAGGGACTAGCGGAGAGGAGCAGTACTTC
>-|TRBV4-1|-|TRBJ1-2
CASSQVREKLPDGYTF
TGCGCCAGCAGCCAAGTGAGGGAAAAGCTTCCGGACGGCTACACCTTC
>-|TRBV6-5|-|TRBJ1-1
CASSLSGDLNTEAFF
TGTGCCAGCAGTCTCTCGGGCGATTTGAACACTGAAGCTTTCTTT
>-|TRBV4-1|TRBD2|TRBJ2-4
CASSQDFLWGSGDIQYF
TGCGCCAGCAGCCAAGACTTTCTTTGGGGGAGCGGGGACATTCAGTACTTC
>-|TRBV18|-|TRBJ2-7
CASSPRTRGLSYEQYF
TGTGCCAGCTCACCTCGCACGAGGGGCCTCTCCTACGAGCAGTACTTC
>-|TRBV7-9|-|TRBJ2-7
CASSSQGLAAHEQYF
TGTGCCAGCAGCTCCCAAGGCCTAGCCGCGCACGAGCAGTACTTC
>-|TRBV5-5|TRBD1|TRBJ1-5
CASRPTGTGNQPQHF
TGTGCCAGCAGGCCCACCGGGACAGGCAATCAGCCCCAGCATTTT
>-|TRBV7-2|TRBD1|TRBJ2-5
CASSLAWAGGQETQYF
TGTGCCAGCAGCTTAGCTTGGGCAGGGGGCCAAGAGACCCAGTACTTC
>-|TRBV28|-|TRBJ1-1
CASSTASMNTEAFF
TGTGCCAGCAGTACAGCATCTATGAACACTGAAGCTTTCTTT
>-|TRBV2|-|TRBJ2-5
CASSLVPSGTQYF
TGTGCCAGCAGTCTAGTACCCTCGGGGACCCAGTACTTC
>-|TRBV28|-|TRBJ1-3
CASGSAGTRNTIYF
TGTGCCAGCGGCTCCGCGGGGACGAGAAACACCATATATTTT
>-|TRBV12-5|TRBD2|TRBJ2-1
CASGFIAGGPYNEQFF
TGTGCTAGTGGTTTTATCGCGGGAGGGCCTTATAATGAGCAGTTCTTC
>few|TRBV5-4|-|TRBJ2-7
CASSLEPDREQYF
TGTGCCAGCAGCTTGGAACCGGATCGAGAGCAGTACTTC
>-|TRBV18|TRBD1|TRBJ2-7
CASSPYNVGQGGSEQYF
TGTGCCAGCTCACCTTATAACGTCGGACAGGGAGGATCCGAGCAGTACTTC
>-|TRBV5-1|-|TRBJ1-4
CASSYTGTEKLFF
TGCGCCAGCAGCTACACAGGGACAGAAAAACTGTTTTTT
>-|TRBV7-6|TRBD1|TRBJ2-7
CASSLGGQGGYEQYF
TGTGCCAGCAGCTTAGGCGGACAGGGGGGCTACGAGCAGTACTTC
>-|TRBV5-1|-|TRBJ1-1
CASSITLTVGGTEAFF
TGCGCCAGCAGCATTACACTGACAGTGGGAGGGACTGAAGCTTTCTTT
>-|TRBV5-8|TRBD1|TRBJ1-1
CASSLWTGAGETEAFF
TGTGCCAGCAGCCTATGGACAGGGGCCGGGGAGACTGAAGCTTTCTTT
>-|TRBV4-3|TRBD1|TRBJ2-2
CASSQDVRSGGTGELFF
TGCGCCAGCAGCCAAGACGTACGATCAGGGGGCACCGGGGAGCTGTTTTTT
>once|TRBV18|TRBD1|TRBJ2-7
CASSPSGVRQGGYEQYF
TGTGCCAGCTCACCGAGCGGTGTAAGACAGGGGGGCTACGAGCAGTACTTC
>-|TRBV2|-|TRBJ1-1
CASSFSENTEAFF
TGTGCCAGCAGCTTCTCCGAAAACACTGAAGCTTTCTTT
>-|TRBV19|-|TRBJ1-5
CASMQVGYSNQPQHF
TGTGCCAGTATGCAGGTGGGGTATAGCAATCAGCCCCAGCATTTT
>-|TRBV6-1|-|TRBJ1-5
CASSGPFSGQPQHF
TGTGCCAGCAGTGGACCCTTTTCAGGGCAGCCCCAGCATTTT
>once|TRBV4-1|-|TRBJ2-3
CASSEMAGSTDTQYF
TGCGCCAGCAGCGAAATGGCTGGGAGCACAGATACGCAGTATTTT
>-|TRBV30|TRBD1|TRBJ2-7
CAWTKTGVNSYEQYF
TGTGCCTGGACCAAGACAGGGGTTAACTCCTACGAGCAGTACTTC
>-|TRBV30|TRBD1|TRBJ2-7
CAWSPRQGVHEQYF
TGTGCCTGGAGTCCGAGACAGGGGGTCCACGAGCAGTACTTC
>-|TRBV6-5|-|TRBJ2-3
CASSYSGTEGDTQYF
TGTGCCAGCAGTTACTCGGGGACGGAGGGAGATACGCAGTATTTT
>-|TRBV15|-|TRBJ2-5
CATSDSEETQYF
TGTGCCACCAGCGACAGCGAAGAGACCCAGTACTTC
>-|TRBV6-5|-|TRBJ2-3
CASSPQGGTDTQYF
TGTGCCAGCAGTCCACAGGGGGGGACAGATACGCAGTATTTT